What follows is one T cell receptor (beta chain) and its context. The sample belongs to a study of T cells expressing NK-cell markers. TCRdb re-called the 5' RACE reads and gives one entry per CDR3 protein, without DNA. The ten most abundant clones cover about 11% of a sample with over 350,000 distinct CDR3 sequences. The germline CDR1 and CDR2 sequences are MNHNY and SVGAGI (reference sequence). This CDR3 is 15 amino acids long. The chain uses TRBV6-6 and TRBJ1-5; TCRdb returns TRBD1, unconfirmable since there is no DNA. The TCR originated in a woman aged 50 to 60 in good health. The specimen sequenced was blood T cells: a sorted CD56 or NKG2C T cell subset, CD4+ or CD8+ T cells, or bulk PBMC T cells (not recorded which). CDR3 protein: CASSYLMDIFQPQHF.